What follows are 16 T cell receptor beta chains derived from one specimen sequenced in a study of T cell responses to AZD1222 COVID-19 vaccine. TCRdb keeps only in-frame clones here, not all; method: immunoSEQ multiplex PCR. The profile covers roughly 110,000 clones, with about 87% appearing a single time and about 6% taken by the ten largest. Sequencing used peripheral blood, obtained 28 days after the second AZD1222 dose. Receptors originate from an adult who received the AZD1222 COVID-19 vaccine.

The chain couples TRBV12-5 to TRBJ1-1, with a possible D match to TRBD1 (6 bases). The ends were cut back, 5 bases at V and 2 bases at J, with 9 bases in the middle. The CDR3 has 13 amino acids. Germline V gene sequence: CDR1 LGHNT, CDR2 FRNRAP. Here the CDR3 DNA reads TGTGCTAGTGGTGGGACATCCAACACTGAAGCTTTCTTT. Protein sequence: CASGGTSNTEAFF.

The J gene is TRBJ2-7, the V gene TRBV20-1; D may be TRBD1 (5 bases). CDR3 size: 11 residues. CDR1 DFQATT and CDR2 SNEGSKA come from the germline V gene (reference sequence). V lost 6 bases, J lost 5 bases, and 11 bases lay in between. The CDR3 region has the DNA TGCAGTGCCGCCAGGGTCGACGAGCAGTACTTC. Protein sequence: CSAARVDEQYF.

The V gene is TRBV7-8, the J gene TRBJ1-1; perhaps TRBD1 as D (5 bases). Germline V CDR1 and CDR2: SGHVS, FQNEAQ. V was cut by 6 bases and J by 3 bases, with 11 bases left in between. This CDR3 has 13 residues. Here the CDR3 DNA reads TGTGCCAGCAGGACGGGAGGGGACACTGAAGCTTTCTTT. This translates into CASRTGGDTEAFF.

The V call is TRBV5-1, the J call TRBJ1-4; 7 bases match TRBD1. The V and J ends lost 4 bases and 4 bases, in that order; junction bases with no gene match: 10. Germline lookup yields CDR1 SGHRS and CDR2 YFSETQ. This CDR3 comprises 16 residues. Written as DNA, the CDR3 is TGCGCCAGCAGCAGCGGGACAGCAGTACATAATGAAAAACTGTTTTTT. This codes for CASSSGTAVHNEKLFF.

In DNA, the CDR3 is TGTGCCAGCTCACCTCCGGGACAGGGGTTGACAGATACGCAGTATTTT. It is translated as CASSPPGQGLTDTQYF. This chain links TRBV18 with TRBJ2-3; 10 nucleotides agree with TRBD1. CDR3 length equals 16 residues. V shed 3 bases and J 3 bases; nucleotides not matched to a gene: 6. Germline CDR1 is KGHSH and CDR2 is LQKENI.

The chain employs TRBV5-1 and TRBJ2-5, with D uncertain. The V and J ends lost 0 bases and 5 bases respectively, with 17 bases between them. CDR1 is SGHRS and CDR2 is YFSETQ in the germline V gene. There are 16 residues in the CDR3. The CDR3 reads CASSLVNWPHRETQYF. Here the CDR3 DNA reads TGCGCCAGCAGCTTGGTCAATTGGCCTCATCGGGAGACCCAGTACTTC. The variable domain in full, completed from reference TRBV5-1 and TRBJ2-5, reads KAGVTQTPRYLIKTRGQQVTLSCSPISGHRSVSWYQQTPGQGLQFLFEYFSETQRNKGNFPGRFSGRQFSNSRSEMNVSTLELGDSALYLCASSLVNWPHRETQYFGPGTRLLVL.

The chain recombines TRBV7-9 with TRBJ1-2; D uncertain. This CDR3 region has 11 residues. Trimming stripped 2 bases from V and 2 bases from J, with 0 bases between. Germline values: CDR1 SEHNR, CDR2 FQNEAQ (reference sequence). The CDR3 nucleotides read TGTGCCAGCAGCTTAAACTATGGCTACACCTTC. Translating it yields CASSLNYGYTF.

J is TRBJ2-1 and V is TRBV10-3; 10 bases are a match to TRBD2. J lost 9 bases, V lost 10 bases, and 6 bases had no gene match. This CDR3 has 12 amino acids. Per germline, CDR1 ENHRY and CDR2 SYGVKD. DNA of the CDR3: TGTGCCACCAGGGGGACTAGCGCTGAGCAGTTCTTC. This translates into CATRGTSAEQFF.

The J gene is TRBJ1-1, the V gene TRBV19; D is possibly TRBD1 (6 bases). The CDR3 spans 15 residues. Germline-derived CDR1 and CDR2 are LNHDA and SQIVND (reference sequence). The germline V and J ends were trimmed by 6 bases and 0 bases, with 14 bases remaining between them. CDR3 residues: CASRIAGGLNTEAFF. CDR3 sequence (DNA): TGTGCCAGTAGAATTGCGGGGGGCTTGAACACTGAAGCTTTCTTT.

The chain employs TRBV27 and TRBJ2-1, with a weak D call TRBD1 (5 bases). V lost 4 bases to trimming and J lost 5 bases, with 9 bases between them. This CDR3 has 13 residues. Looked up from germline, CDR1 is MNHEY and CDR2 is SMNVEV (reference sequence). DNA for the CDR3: TGTGCCAGCAGTTACTCAGGGAACAATGAGCAGTTCTTC. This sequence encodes CASSYSGNNEQFF.

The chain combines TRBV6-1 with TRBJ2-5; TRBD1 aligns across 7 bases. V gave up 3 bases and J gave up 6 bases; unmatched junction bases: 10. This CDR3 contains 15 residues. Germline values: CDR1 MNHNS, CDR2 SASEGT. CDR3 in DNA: TGTGCCAGCAGTGATCTCGGGACAGCCGGGCAGACCCAGTACTTC. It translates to CASSDLGTAGQTQYF.

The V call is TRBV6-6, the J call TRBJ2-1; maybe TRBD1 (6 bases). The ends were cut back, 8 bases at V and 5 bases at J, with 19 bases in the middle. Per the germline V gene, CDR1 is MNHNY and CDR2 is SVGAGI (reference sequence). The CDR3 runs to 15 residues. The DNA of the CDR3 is TGTGCCAGCCACACTACTCTGGACAGCCACAATGAGCAGTTCTTC. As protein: CASHTTLDSHNEQFF.

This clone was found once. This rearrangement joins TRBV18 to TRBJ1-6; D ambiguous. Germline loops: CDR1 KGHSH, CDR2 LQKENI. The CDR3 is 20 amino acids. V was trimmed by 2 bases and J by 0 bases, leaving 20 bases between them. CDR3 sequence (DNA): TGTGCCAGCTCACCAACAAGACCAAGGGAGTTCAGCTCCTATAATTCACCCCTCCACTTT. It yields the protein CASSPTRPREFSSYNSPLHF.

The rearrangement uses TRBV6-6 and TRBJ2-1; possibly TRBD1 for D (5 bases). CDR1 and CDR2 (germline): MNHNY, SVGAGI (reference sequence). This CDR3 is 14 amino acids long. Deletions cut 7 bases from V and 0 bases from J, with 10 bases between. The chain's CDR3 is CASKDSSSYNEQFF. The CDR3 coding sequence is TGTGCCAGCAAAGACAGTAGCTCCTACAATGAGCAGTTCTTC.

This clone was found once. The CDR3 is CASSLAGIGGYEQYF. CDR3 coding DNA: TGTGCCAGCAGCTTAGCGGGTATCGGGGGGTACGAGCAGTACTTC. The gene calls are TRBV7-9 and TRBJ2-7; 7 bases align to TRBD2. The CDR3 runs to 15 residues. Germline V gene data show CDR1 as SEHNR and CDR2 as FQNEAQ (reference sequence). The V segment lost 0 bases and the J segment 4 bases; nucleotides outside the gene matches: 6. Filled out from reference TRBV7-9 and TRBJ2-7, the complete variable domain reads DTGVSQNPRHKITKRGQNVTFRCDPISEHNRLYWYRQTLGQGPEFLTYFQNEAQLEKSRLLSDRFSAERPKGSFSTLEIQRTEQGDSAMYLCASSLAGIGGYEQYFGPGTRLTVT.

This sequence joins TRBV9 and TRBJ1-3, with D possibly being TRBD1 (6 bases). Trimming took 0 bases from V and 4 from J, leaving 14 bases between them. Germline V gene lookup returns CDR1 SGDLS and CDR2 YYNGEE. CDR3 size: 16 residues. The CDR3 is CASSVVDSLVGNTIYF. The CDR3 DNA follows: TGTGCCAGCAGCGTAGTGGACAGCCTGGTGGGAAACACCATATATTTT.